This T cell receptor (beta chain) was profiled in a study of cytomegalovirus exposure and HLA in healthy donors. Notes on the study in general: The authors confirmed in vitro that a few CMV-associated chains were specific for CMV antigens.

The table came from immunoSEQ multiplex PCR; TCRdb's copy has only in-frame clones and leaves some out. The top ten hold around 1.9% of the sample, which has more than 90,000 clones, 88% seen once. As concerns this clone: The antigen remains undetermined.

The V gene end was trimmed by 7 bases and the J gene end by 3 bases; junction bases not matched to a gene: 14. The CDR3 is 15 amino acids. Germline V lookup: CDR1 SQVTM, CDR2 ANQGSEA. The chain employs TRBV29-1 and TRBJ1-2; 7 nucleotides align to TRBD1. This TCR was recovered from a man aged 18 to 35 in good health and CMV-seronegative. Material: PBMCs. CDR3 amino acids: CSAQNQDRTHYGYTF. The CDR3 DNA reads TGCAGCGCCCAAAACCAGGACAGGACTCACTATGGCTACACCTTC.